One and the same sample provided the 32 T cell receptor beta chains below, sequenced in a study of shared clonotypes between healthy human individuals. Positively selected for CCR7, the CD45RO-negative cells used as naive CD8 cells excluded terminally differentiated effector memory CD45RA+ cells. Method: immunoSEQ multiplex PCR; TCRdb's copy keeps in-frame clones and lacks some. The sample lists about 2.1 million clones, just under 95% occurring once. The sample comprised naive CD8+ T cells from PBMCs. The receptors were sampled from a man younger than 35 in good health. Some clones in this sample may be carry-over from other donors' samples.

On this clone itself: Additional DNA sequences in this sample encode the identical CDR3. This chain uses TRBV27 with TRBJ2-7; D ambiguous. V was pared by 2 bases and J by 1 base, with 12 bases between. This CDR3 has 15 residues. Germline V lookup: CDR1 MNHEY, CDR2 SMNVEV (reference sequence). The CDR3 sequence is CASSLGVGGSYEQYF. The CDR3 DNA follows: TGTGCCAGCAGTTTAGGGGTCGGCGGATCCTACGAGCAGTACTTC.

V gene TRBV27 combines with J gene TRBJ2-3; TRBD2 matches at 9 bases. Germline lookup yields CDR1 MNHEY and CDR2 SMNVEV (reference sequence). This CDR3 has 16 residues. The junction had 13 bases not matched to a gene; V was cut back by 7 bases and J by 5 bases. The CDR3 is CASTLGAGGHGDTQYF. CDR3 sequence (DNA): TGTGCCAGCACTCTAGGGGCGGGAGGGCATGGAGATACGCAGTATTTT.

The chain combines TRBV27 with TRBJ1-5; TRBD1 matches at 9 bases. The CDR3 spans 14 residues. Germline CDR1 MNHEY, CDR2 SMNVEV (reference sequence). Germline trimming cut 2 bases from V and 7 bases from J; bases unmatched to any gene: 3. CDR3 nucleotide sequence: TGTGCCAGCAGTTTAGGGACAGGGAAACAGCCCCAGCATTTT. Translated: CASSLGTGKQPQHF.

The J gene is TRBJ2-3, the V gene TRBV5-8; 8 nucleotides align to TRBD2. CDR3 size: 14 residues. Losses at the gene ends were 4 bases for V and 5 bases for J; bases not matched to a gene: 6. The germline CDR1 and CDR2 sequences are SGHTS and YDEGEE. DNA for the CDR3: TGTGCCAGCAGCCCCCGACTAGCGAGAGATACGCAGTATTTT. Translating it yields CASSPRLARDTQYF.

The V and J genes are TRBV9 and TRBJ2-6; D is undetermined. V was trimmed by 4 bases and J by 0 bases, leaving 17 bases between them. CDR3 size: 18 residues. Germline V gene data show CDR1 as SGDLS and CDR2 as YYNGEE. The CDR3 sequence is CASSPYGRPSSGANVLTF. Written as DNA, the CDR3 is TGTGCCAGCAGCCCTTACGGGCGGCCCAGCTCTGGGGCCAACGTCCTGACTTTC. The complete variable domain, with remaining parts taken from reference TRBV9 and TRBJ2-6, reads DSGVTQTPKHLITATGQRVTLRCSPRSGDLSVYWYQQSLDQGLQFLIQYYNGEERAKGNILERFSAQQFPDLHSELNLSSLELGDSALYFCASSPYGRPSSGANVLTFGAGSRLTVL.

In its sample, this clone was seen once. CDR3 nucleotide sequence: TGCGCCAGCAGCCAAGACCTGTACAATGAGCAGTTCTTC. As protein: CASSQDLYNEQFF. This chain connects TRBV4-3 to TRBJ2-1; unclear D gene. The germline V gene has CDR1 LGHNA and CDR2 YSLEER. V was shortened by 0 bases and J by 4 bases, with 4 bases between the two germline ends. CDR3 size: 13 residues.

Remarks on this clone: Other nucleotide sequences in the sample specify the same CDR3. The chain employs TRBV11-2 and TRBJ2-7; D unclear. Germline assignment: CDR1 SGHAT and CDR2 FQNNGV. The CDR3 extends over 12 amino acids. V lost 0 bases to trimming and J lost 5 bases, with 5 bases between them. The chain's CDR3 is CASSLDRHEQYF. DNA of the CDR3: TGTGCCAGCAGCTTAGACAGACACGAGCAGTACTTC.

This clone was seen only a few times. Different DNA sequences within this sample yield the same CDR3. The V gene is TRBV19, the J gene TRBJ1-1; 8 bases are a match to TRBD1. V was clipped by 2 bases and J by 3 bases; unmatched bases: 5. From germline, CDR1 is LNHDA and CDR2 SQIVND (reference sequence). The CDR3 has 15 amino acids. The CDR3 sequence is CASSILQGADTEAFF. CDR3 DNA: TGTGCCAGTAGTATACTTCAGGGGGCTGACACTGAAGCTTTCTTT.

The V call is TRBV28, the J call TRBJ2-7; 8 bases match TRBD2. This CDR3 region has 14 residues. Germline trimming cut 6 bases from V and 5 bases from J; bases unmatched to any gene: 9. Germline loops: CDR1 MDHEN, CDR2 SYDVKM. Here the CDR3 reads CASRYSGNAHEQYF. CDR3 nucleotides: TGTGCCAGCAGGTATAGCGGGAACGCTCACGAGCAGTACTTC.

This clone was recorded only once. The chain recombines TRBV10-1 with TRBJ2-3, with TRBD2 matching over 7 bases. CDR3 length: 13 residues. V lost 8 bases, J lost 2 bases, and 4 bases stayed unmatched. Germline CDR1 WNHNN, CDR2 SYGVQD (reference sequence). The DNA of the CDR3 is TGCGCCAGCGGCGGGGGACTCACAGATACGCAGTATTTT. Its protein product is CASGGGLTDTQYF.

The V and J genes are TRBV15 and TRBJ2-7; 9 bases map to TRBD1. CDR1 LNHNV and CDR2 YYDKDF come from the germline V gene (reference sequence). CDR3 size: 15 residues. J gave up 6 bases and V 0 bases, and 6 bases lay outside the gene matches. The CDR3 DNA follows: TGTGCCACCAGCAGAGAGGGGACAGGGTTAGGCGAGCAGTACTTC. Amino acids: CATSREGTGLGEQYF.

Notes on this clone: The sample contains more than one DNA sequence encoding this CDR3. V usage is TRBV27 and J usage is TRBJ2-1, with 11 bases that match TRBD2. The CDR3 is made up of 19 amino acids. The germline V gene encodes CDR1 MNHEY and CDR2 SMNVEV (reference sequence). The V segment lost 2 bases and the J segment 0 bases; nucleotides outside the gene matches: 9. The CDR3 is CASSLLGTSGLSSYNEQFF. DNA for the CDR3: TGTGCCAGCAGTTTACTCGGGACTAGCGGTTTAAGCTCCTACAATGAGCAGTTCTTC.

This sequence joins TRBV27 and TRBJ1-2, with D maybe TRBD1 (6 bases). The CDR3 is made up of 14 amino acids. The germline CDR1 and CDR2 sequences are MNHEY and SMNVEV (reference sequence). Trimming removed 0 bases from V and 6 bases from J, with 11 bases in between. CDR3 protein: CASSLSDSKDGYTF. The CDR3 coding sequence is TGTGCCAGCAGTTTATCGGACAGCAAGGATGGCTACACCTTC.

This chain joins TRBV16 and TRBJ2-7; TRBD1 matches at 8 bases. CDR1 KGHSY and CDR2 FQNENV come from the germline V gene. CDR3 size: 15 residues. The trim removed 4 bases at V and 4 bases at J, leaving 9 bases unmatched. CDR3 in DNA: TGTGCCAGCAGCCCAAGGGGACAGGCCTCTTACGAGCAGTACTTC. Its protein is CASSPRGQASYEQYF.

The V call is TRBV9, the J call TRBJ2-3; 7 bases are a match to TRBD2. The CDR3 is 19 residues long. Germline CDR1 is SGDLS and CDR2 is YYNGEE. With 4 bases clipped from V and 2 bases from J, the junction kept 19 bases outside the gene matches. CDR3 in amino acids: CASSSSINAGESDTDTQYF. DNA for the CDR3: TGTGCCAGCAGCTCCTCTATAAATGCGGGGGAGTCGGACACAGATACGCAGTATTTT.

This chain links TRBV27 with TRBJ2-7; tentative D call: TRBD2 (6 bases). Trimming removed 5 bases from V and 0 bases from J, with 23 bases in between. This CDR3 is 18 amino acids long. Per the germline V gene, CDR1 is MNHEY and CDR2 is SMNVEV (reference sequence). The DNA of the CDR3 is TGTGCCAGCAGTCCCCCGGGGAGGCGAGCCCCTTCCTCCTACGAGCAGTACTTC. It specifies CASSPPGRRAPSSYEQYF.

The rearrangement uses TRBV7-6 and TRBJ2-7; possible D gene TRBD1, 6 bases. The germline V gene has CDR1 SGHVS and CDR2 FNYEAQ. The V gene lost 4 bases and the J gene lost 5 bases, with 18 bases spanning the gap. CDR3 length: 15 amino acids. CDR3 sequence reads: CASSSNPGRGDEQYF. CDR3 bases: TGTGCCAGCAGCTCAAATCCGGGCAGGGGTGACGAGCAGTACTTC.

The gene calls are TRBV29-1 and TRBJ2-1; D is uncertain. The V end was cut by 7 bases, the J end by 4 bases, with 11 bases between. Germline V gene lookup returns CDR1 SQVTM and CDR2 ANQGSEA. CDR3 length equals 12 residues. CDR3 bases: TGCAGCGGTTTGAAGGGTTACAATGAGCAGTTCTTC. It yields the protein CSGLKGYNEQFF.

This clone was observed once. The same CDR3 arises from other DNA sequences in this sample as well. The chain carries TRBV5-1 and TRBJ2-1, with D possibly matching TRBD2 (7 bases). V was cut by 5 bases and J by 7 bases, with 10 bases left in between. CDR3 size: 12 residues. CDR1 and CDR2 (germline): SGHRS, YFSETQ. The CDR3 here is CASRQGGNEQFF. CDR3 coding DNA: TGCGCCAGCAGACAGGGAGGGAATGAGCAGTTCTTC.

The gene calls are TRBV6-6 and TRBJ1-2; 7 bases align to TRBD1. CDR3 length: 14 residues. In germline, CDR1 is MNHNY, CDR2 SVGAGI (reference sequence). The trim removed 0 bases at V and 8 bases at J, leaving 6 bases unmatched. The CDR3 DNA follows: TGTGCCAGCAGTTACTCGACAGGGCTCCGCGGCTACACCTTC. It codes for CASSYSTGLRGYTF.

The chain combines TRBV12-5 with TRBJ2-3, with 8 bases identical to TRBD2. Germline values: CDR1 LGHNT, CDR2 FRNRAP. The CDR3 spans 16 residues. With V trimmed by 2 bases and J by 3 bases, 7 bases remained unmatched. The CDR3 loop reads CASGLMLAGATDTQYF. CDR3 sequence (DNA): TGTGCTAGTGGTTTGATGCTAGCGGGCGCGACAGATACGCAGTATTTT.

The rearrangement links TRBV28 to TRBJ1-2, with 7 bases identical to TRBD1. Germline CDR1 MDHEN, CDR2 SYDVKM. The J segment lost 0 bases and the V segment lost 6 bases, leaving 4 bases of the junction unmatched. CDR3 length: 14 residues. The CDR3 loop reads CASRYGTANYGYTF. The CDR3, as DNA: TGTGCCAGCAGGTACGGGACAGCTAACTATGGCTACACCTTC.

This chain uses TRBV7-9 with TRBJ2-3, with TRBD2 matching over 14 bases. J gave up 2 bases and V 6 bases, and 13 bases lay outside the gene matches. Looked up from germline, CDR1 is SEHNR and CDR2 is FQNEAQ (reference sequence). CDR3 length: 19 residues. The CDR3 DNA sequence: TGTGCCAGCAGAGGGACTAGCGGGAGAGGGCCGTTACCCACAGATACGCAGTATTTT. This codes for CASRGTSGRGPLPTDTQYF.

CDR3 nucleotide sequence: TGCAGCGTTGAATTGGGGAAAGACAGGGGGGATTACGAGCAGTACTTC. This translates into CSVELGKDRGDYEQYF. V and J are TRBV29-1 and TRBJ2-7; 9 bases are a match to TRBD1. CDR3 length equals 16 residues. V shed 2 bases and J 4 bases; nucleotides not matched to a gene: 12. CDR1 is SQVTM, CDR2 ANQGSEA, per germline.

V gene TRBV27 combines with J gene TRBJ2-3, with no clear D. Trimming stripped 2 bases from V and 0 bases from J, with 6 bases between. The CDR3 extends over 14 amino acids. CDR1 MNHEY and CDR2 SMNVEV come from the germline V gene (reference sequence). CDR3 sequence: CASSLLRSTDTQYF. As DNA, the CDR3 is TGTGCCAGCAGTTTACTGAGGAGCACAGATACGCAGTATTTT.

The chain links TRBV9 to TRBJ2-1, with D possibly matching TRBD2 (6 bases). Germline-derived CDR1 and CDR2 are SGDLS and YYNGEE. The CDR3 consists of 16 residues. Trimming left V 3 bases short and J 8 bases short, with 21 bases between. The CDR3 protein is CASSGSPHRTGDEQFF. CDR3 bases: TGTGCCAGCAGCGGATCCCCCCACCGAACGGGGGATGAGCAGTTCTTC.

The chain couples TRBV7-9 to TRBJ1-2; D might be TRBD1 (6 bases). The CDR3 runs 13 residues. Germline CDR1 reads SEHNR; CDR2 reads FQNEAQ (reference sequence). V dropped 5 bases and J dropped 8 bases, with 15 bases sitting between them. As DNA, the CDR3 is TGTGCCAGCAGCCGAGCGACAGGCGGGGGCTACACCTTC. Translating it yields CASSRATGGGYTF. The complete variable domain, with remaining parts taken from reference TRBV7-9 and TRBJ1-2, reads DTGVSQNPRHKITKRGQNVTFRCDPISEHNRLYWYRQTLGQGPEFLTYFQNEAQLEKSRLLSDRFSAERPKGSFSTLEIQRTEQGDSAMYLCASSRATGGGYTFGSGTRLTVV.

This chain joins TRBV9 and TRBJ1-1, with 8 bases fitting TRBD1. The CDR3 is made up of 14 amino acids. From germline, CDR1 is SGDLS and CDR2 YYNGEE. Trimming removed 1 base from V and 1 base from J; junction bases left unmatched: 0. In nucleotides, the CDR3 is TGTGCCAGCAGCGTACAGGGGGCGAACACTGAAGCTTTCTTT. Protein: CASSVQGANTEAFF.

The V call is TRBV27, the J call TRBJ2-7; maybe TRBD1 (5 bases). V was trimmed by 5 bases and J by 6 bases, leaving 14 bases between them. The length of the CDR3 is 13 residues. Germline CDR1 MNHEY, CDR2 SMNVEV (reference sequence). CDR3 protein: CASSPGPISEQYF. The DNA of the CDR3 is TGTGCCAGCAGTCCAGGGCCTATTAGCGAGCAGTACTTC.

The rearrangement links TRBV5-6 to TRBJ2-6; D remains unclear. Germline V gene sequence: CDR1 SGHDT, CDR2 YYEEEE. Trimming removed 3 bases at V and 1 base at J, with 2 bases between. This CDR3 contains 13 residues. The CDR3 loop reads CASSYSGANVLTF. The DNA of the CDR3 is TGTGCCAGCAGCTATTCTGGGGCCAACGTCCTGACTTTC.

Of note for this clone: Additional DNA sequences in this sample encode the identical CDR3. The chain is built from TRBV7-9 and TRBJ2-1; 9 nucleotides match TRBD1. The CDR3 has 16 residues. J gave up 1 base and V 3 bases, and 4 bases lay outside the gene matches. Germline V CDR1 and CDR2: SEHNR, FQNEAQ (reference sequence). The CDR3 loop reads CASSLDRGRSYNEQFF. The CDR3, as DNA: TGTGCCAGCAGCTTGGACAGGGGTCGTTCCTACAATGAGCAGTTCTTC.

The rearrangement links TRBV29-1 to TRBJ2-1; D unclear. Germline V gene data show CDR1 as SQVTM and CDR2 as ANQGSEA. V shed 0 bases and J shed 2 bases, with 20 bases lying between them. This CDR3 spans 18 amino acids. Here the CDR3 DNA reads TGCAGCGTTGAAGATCGGGTCGACGGGTCTCAAGCCTACAATGAGCAGTTCTTC. Amino acids: CSVEDRVDGSQAYNEQFF.